This TCR beta chain was retrieved from a study of T-cell memory formation after mild COVID-19. TCRdb re-called the 5' RACE reads through MiXCR, storing one row per CDR3 protein. The top ten hold 7.5% to 10% of the sample, which has hundreds of thousands of distinct CDR3 sequences, 20% seen once. V gave up 2 bases and J gave up 5 bases, with 10 bases separating them. Germline CDR1 is MGHRA and CDR2 is YSYEKL. The CDR3 has 14 residues. Sequencing was carried out using PBMCs or a T cell subset sorted from them (not recorded which). The rearrangement links TRBV4-1 to TRBJ1-5, with D hard to call. The source is an adult woman who had mild COVID-19 (a few samples of this study predate the infection). Cell type and time point are not known. The CDR3 bases are TGCGCCAGCAGCCAACTCCTGATTGATCAGCCCCAGCATTTT. Its protein is CASSQLLIDQPQHF.